This T cell receptor (beta chain) emerged from a study of cytomegalovirus exposure and HLA in healthy donors. PCR was performed using 60 Vbeta and 13 Jbeta primers. Method: immunoSEQ multiplex PCR; TCRdb's copy keeps in-frame clones and lacks some. Of a few hundred thousand clones in the sample, roughly 80% are singletons; the top ten hold about 3%. A note on this clone: The antigen is not known.

Findings of the study overall: Later on, an analysis found that several of the most significant clusters appeared to be linked to common viral pathogens, which included parvovirus B19.

The sequencing sample was made of PBMCs. This clonotype was obtained from a man aged 25-40 years in good health and CMV-seronegative.

This chain's CDR3 is CASLNRGSYNEQFF. CDR3 in DNA: TGTGCCAGCCTTAACCGGGGGTCCTACAATGAGCAGTTCTTC. V and J are TRBV28 and TRBJ2-1; D might be TRBD2 (6 bases). The germline gives CDR1 MDHEN, CDR2 SYDVKM. The V gene lost 8 bases and the J gene lost 1 base, with 12 bases spanning the gap. CDR3 length: 14 amino acids.